This passage covers 19 T cell receptor beta chains from one sample sequenced in a study of T cells after yellow fever vaccination (dated by TCRdb to 2018 to 2020). Libraries were built with 5' RACE. The sequencer listed for this sample is Illumina NovaSeq 6000. The public sequencing data were trimmed at Q25 with fastp and processed into clonotypes with MiXCR by TCRdb, which kept only in-frame beta chains. Rows with a matching CDR3 protein are joined into one entry that keeps the most common DNA and genes. The sample profile shows roughly 400,000 distinct CDR3 sequences; approximately 18% of them were found once. Of the sample, roughly a sixth is held by the ten largest clones. The treatment or condition label, as the study defines it: live attenuated yellow fever vaccine strain. The material sequenced was PBMCs, taken before the yellow fever booster vaccination. Source of these receptors: a man between 18 and 35 years old who received the YFV17D yellow fever vaccine.

V and J are TRBV7-9 and TRBJ1-4; D is unresolved. The V end was cut by 5 bases, the J end by 5 bases, with 15 bases between. Looked up from germline, CDR1 is SEHNR and CDR2 is FQNEAQ (reference sequence). The CDR3 has 15 amino acids. CDR3 sequence: CASSSFGRENEKLFF. CDR3 DNA sequence: TGTGCCAGCAGCAGCTTTGGGAGGGAGAATGAAAAACTGTTTTTT.

In this sample, this clonotype turned up a few times. V and J are TRBV12-3 or TRBV12-4 and TRBJ2-7; maybe TRBD2 (6 bases). Trimming stripped 3 bases from V and 2 bases from J, with 17 bases between. The CDR3 runs to 16 residues. CDR3 amino acids: CASSFFSGATPYEQYF. Here the CDR3 DNA reads TGTGCCAGCAGTTTCTTTAGCGGTGCCACGCCCTACGAGCAGTACTTC.

In its sample, this clonotype was seen a few times. The chain carries TRBV5-1 and TRBJ2-2, with 7 positions matching TRBD1. CDR3 length equals 15 residues. CDR1 is SGHRS, CDR2 YFSETQ, per germline. V lost 4 bases, J lost 6 bases, and 9 bases stayed unmatched. CDR3 in amino acids: CASSGGQRSAGELFF. DNA for the CDR3: TGCGCCAGCAGCGGGGGACAGCGGAGCGCCGGGGAGCTGTTTTTT.

The chain couples TRBV30 to TRBJ1-1; D uncertain. This CDR3 spans 15 amino acids. Germline values: CDR1 GTSNPN, CDR2 SVGIG (reference sequence). V gave up 2 bases and J gave up 4 bases, with 17 bases separating them. The CDR3 here is CAWSLKGRPGTEAFF. CDR3 coding DNA: TGTGCCTGGAGTTTGAAGGGCAGGCCCGGCACTGAAGCTTTCTTT.

This clonotype was found a few times. The genes are TRBV4-1 and TRBJ1-4; D is uncertain. The ends were cut back, 3 bases at V and 0 bases at J, with 8 bases in the middle. This CDR3 is 15 amino acids long. Germline loops: CDR1 MGHRA, CDR2 YSYEKL. For the CDR3, the DNA is TGCGCCAGCAGCCATGGGCGGTCAACTAATGAAAAACTGTTTTTT. Translation: CASSHGRSTNEKLFF.

The V gene is TRBV12-3 or TRBV12-4, the J gene TRBJ2-2, with D unclear. Trimming shortened V by 8 bases and J by 4 bases, and 11 bases separated the two germline ends. There are 13 residues in the CDR3. CDR3 coding DNA: TGTGCCAGCGGTCAAAGGTCCACCGGGGAGCTGTTTTTT. Amino acid sequence: CASGQRSTGELFF.

This clonotype was observed many times. The chain uses TRBV12-3 or TRBV12-4 and TRBJ2-2; D call uncertain. V shed 9 bases and J shed 0 bases, with 11 bases lying between them. This CDR3 spans 14 amino acids. The CDR3 nucleotides read TGTGCCAGTGAGAGGTCCACGAACACCGGGGAGCTGTTTTTT. Its protein is CASERSTNTGELFF.

The chain uses TRBV6-2 or TRBV6-3 and TRBJ1-2; no clear D gene. CDR1 and CDR2 from the germline V gene are MNHEY and SVGEGT. Trimming removed 4 bases from V and 4 bases from J, with 13 bases in between. The CDR3 sequence is 14 residues long. The CDR3 here is CASSLSSRIYGYTF. The CDR3 DNA reads as TGTGCCAGCAGTTTGTCTTCCAGGATCTATGGCTACACCTTC.

The chain recombines TRBV3-1 with TRBJ2-5; D is ambiguous. CDR3 length: 16 residues. Trimming took 1 base from V and 4 from J, leaving 16 bases between them. Germline loops: CDR1 LGHDT, CDR2 YNNKEL (reference sequence). CDR3 sequence reads: CASSQVFPYPVETQYF. The DNA of the CDR3 is TGTGCCAGCAGCCAAGTTTTCCCGTATCCTGTAGAGACCCAGTACTTC.

This clonotype was picked up a small number of times. V and J are TRBV4-2 and TRBJ1-5, with TRBD1 as a possible D gene (5 bases). Germline V gives CDR1 LGHNA, CDR2 YNFKEQ. The CDR3 totals 15 residues. Trimming removed 4 bases from V and 6 bases from J, with 16 bases in between. The CDR3 is CASSPYLQGVQPQHF. CDR3 in DNA: TGTGCCAGCAGCCCCTATTTGCAAGGGGTTCAGCCCCAGCATTTT.

This chain's CDR3 is CASSGTRTSYEQYF. The CDR3 nucleotides are TGCGCCAGCAGTGGGACACGAACTTCCTACGAGCAGTACTTC. This sequence joins TRBV10-1 and TRBJ2-7; a weak D match, TRBD1 (5 bases). Trimming took off 4 bases at V and 1 base at J, with 11 bases between the two ends. This CDR3 has 14 amino acids. Germline values: CDR1 WNHNN, CDR2 SYGVQD (reference sequence).

The chain uses TRBV20-1 and TRBJ1-1, with 7 bases fitting TRBD1. The germline V gene has CDR1 DFQATT and CDR2 SNEGSKA (reference sequence). V was pared by 6 bases and J by 4 bases, with 5 bases of the junction left unmatched. The CDR3 spans 12 residues. The CDR3 DNA sequence: TGCAGTGCGACAGGGTTGGGCACTGAAGCTTTCTTT. Residues: CSATGLGTEAFF.

This clonotype was seen more than once but under ten times. This chain joins TRBV18 and TRBJ2-1, with D unclear. V was pared by 1 base and J by 4 bases, with 8 bases between. The CDR3 length is 14 residues. Per the germline V gene, CDR1 is KGHSH and CDR2 is LQKENI. CDR3 loop: CASSPQADYNEQFF. DNA of the CDR3: TGTGCCAGCTCACCACAGGCCGATTACAATGAGCAGTTCTTC.

CDR3 bases: TGTGCCAGCAGTCCGCTAGACGTGACAGGCCCCTACGAGCAGTACTTC. It specifies CASSPLDVTGPYEQYF. The J gene is TRBJ2-7, the V gene TRBV27; TRBD1 is a possible D gene (6 bases). V lost 5 bases and J 2 bases, leaving 19 bases between the germline ends. In germline, CDR1 is MNHEY, CDR2 SMNVEV (reference sequence). CDR3 length: 16 residues.

DNA for the CDR3: TGTGCCAGCAGCCCACTGGCGGGGTATCAAGAGACCCAGTACTTC. It is translated as CASSPLAGYQETQYF. The chain uses TRBV4-2 and TRBJ2-5, with D possibly being TRBD2 (6 bases). Germline-derived CDR1 and CDR2 are LGHNA and YNFKEQ. The CDR3 has 15 amino acids. Between the trimmed V and J ends, which lost 4 bases and 2 bases, there was a span of 14 bases.

The chain joins TRBV9 to TRBJ2-5, with D possibly called TRBD1 or TRBD2 (6 bases each). The ends were cut back, 6 bases at V and 7 bases at J, with 19 bases in the middle. Germline V gene data show CDR1 as SGDLS and CDR2 as YYNGEE. The CDR3 contains 14 residues. Here the CDR3 DNA reads TGTGCCAGCACCGTCGTCCCCGAGGGGGGGACCCAGTACTTC. Protein sequence: CASTVVPEGGTQYF.

This clonotype was observed a few times. J is TRBJ2-7 and V is TRBV6-2 or TRBV6-3; 10 nucleotides line up with TRBD1. From germline, CDR1 is MNHEY and CDR2 SVGEGT. CDR3 length: 14 amino acids. V was pared by 2 bases and J by 5 bases, with 3 bases of the junction left unmatched. The DNA for the CDR3 is TGTGCCAGCAGTTACCGGGACAGGGGCCACGAGCAGTACTTC. This sequence encodes CASSYRDRGHEQYF.

The chain combines TRBV28 with TRBJ1-1; possibly TRBD1 for D (6 bases). This CDR3 comprises 17 residues. CDR1 is MDHEN and CDR2 is SYDVKM in the germline V gene. V dropped 6 bases and J dropped 1 base, with 21 bases sitting between them. In DNA, the CDR3 is TGTGCCAGCAGCCAAACCCCGGGGGCAGCAGGGAACACTGAAGCTTTCTTT. Protein: CASSQTPGAAGNTEAFF.

The CDR3 here is CASSPGGGEKYEQYF. CDR3 coding DNA: TGTGCCAGCAGCCCCGGGGGAGGGGAGAAGTACGAGCAGTACTTC. V and J are TRBV5-4 and TRBJ2-7, with 7 bases that match TRBD2. Germline assignment: CDR1 SGHNT and CDR2 YYREEE (reference sequence). J lost 4 bases, V lost 4 bases, and 11 bases had no gene match. The CDR3 runs to 15 residues.